These 31 T cell receptor beta chains were sequenced from one sample in a study of blood T cell repertoires in COVID-19. Data came from immunoSEQ multiplex PCR; TCRdb stores just in-frame clones and leaves some out. The data contain about 280,000 clones, approximately 91% of them singletons. The specimen was peripheral blood. The source of these receptors is a young man with active or convalescent COVID-19.

The V gene is TRBV6-1, the J gene TRBJ1-6; 8 bases match TRBD1. Germline loops: CDR1 MNHNS, CDR2 SASEGT. There are 14 residues in the CDR3. Trimming took 3 bases from V and 10 from J; bases not matched to a gene: 5. The CDR3 DNA follows: TGTGCCAGCAGTGAGACAGGGGTTGCGTCACCCCTCCACTTT. Amino acids: CASSETGVASPLHF.

The chain carries TRBV9 and TRBJ1-2; weak D call: TRBD1 (5 bases). Trimming cost V 0 bases and J 8 bases, with 14 bases left between them. This CDR3 is 14 amino acids long. Looked up from germline, CDR1 is SGDLS and CDR2 is YYNGEE. CDR3 protein: CASSVDPGTGGYTF. The CDR3, as DNA: TGTGCCAGCAGCGTAGATCCCGGTACAGGCGGCTACACCTTC.

The rearrangement joins TRBV4-2 to TRBJ2-7; 8 bases map to TRBD2. V lost 1 base and J lost 4; bases outside the gene matches: 9. CDR3 length: 16 residues. CDR1 is LGHNA and CDR2 is YNFKEQ in the germline V gene. CDR3 DNA: TGTGCCAGCAGCCAAGCGGTGCAAGCGGGGGAGTACGAGCAGTACTTC. This translates into CASSQAVQAGEYEQYF.

The rearrangement joins TRBV19 to TRBJ2-7; 10 bases are shared with TRBD1. Germline assignment: CDR1 LNHDA and CDR2 SQIVND (reference sequence). The CDR3 loop spans 15 amino acids. V lost 3 bases, J lost 4 bases, and 6 bases stayed unmatched. CDR3: CASSIGQGVGYEQYF. In DNA, the CDR3 is TGTGCCAGTAGTATCGGACAGGGGGTAGGATACGAGCAGTACTTC.

The rearrangement uses TRBV7-8 and TRBJ2-7, with TRBD1 matching 7 bases. The CDR3 has 15 amino acids. Germline V gene lookup returns CDR1 SGHVS and CDR2 FQNEAQ. V gave up 2 bases and J gave up 3 bases; unmatched junction bases: 7. This chain's CDR3 is CASSLSPTGDYEQYF. In nucleotides, the CDR3 is TGTGCCAGCAGCTTATCCCCCACAGGGGACTACGAGCAGTACTTC.

The chain recombines TRBV3-1 (or the pseudogene TRBV3-2) with TRBJ2-2; 16 bases align to TRBD2. The CDR3 runs to 17 residues. Germline V gene data show CDR1 as LGHDT and CDR2 as YNNKEL (reference sequence). V lost 7 bases, J lost 5 bases, and 7 bases stayed unmatched. CDR3 sequence reads: CASMGTSGGARTGELFF. The CDR3 DNA reads as TGTGCCAGCATGGGGACTAGCGGGGGGGCCAGAACCGGGGAGCTGTTTTTT.

This sequence joins TRBV2 and TRBJ1-5; tentatively, D is TRBD1 (5 bases). Trimming left V 8 bases short and J 5 bases short, with 10 bases between. Looked up from germline, CDR1 is SNHLY and CDR2 is FYNNEI. The CDR3 length is 12 residues. Here the CDR3 DNA reads TGTGCCAGCGATACAGGAGATCAGCCCCAGCATTTT. Translated: CASDTGDQPQHF.

V and J are TRBV9 and TRBJ2-1, with D maybe TRBD2 (5 bases). The V end was cut by 0 bases, the J end by 0 bases, with 10 bases between. CDR3 length equals 16 residues. The germline gives CDR1 SGDLS, CDR2 YYNGEE. The CDR3 DNA is TGTGCCAGCAGCGTAGACCCGGGGAGCTCCTACAATGAGCAGTTCTTC. The encoded protein is CASSVDPGSSYNEQFF.

The chain employs TRBV6-1 and TRBJ2-5; 7 bases match TRBD2. CDR3 size: 15 residues. The germline V gene has CDR1 MNHNS and CDR2 SASEGT. The ends lost 5 bases at V and 2 bases at J; junction bases unmatched: 8. CDR3 sequence reads: CASSQLAETQETQYF. CDR3 in DNA: TGTGCCAGCAGTCAGCTAGCGGAGACACAAGAGACCCAGTACTTC.

The V call is TRBV4-1, the J call TRBJ2-5, with 7 bases lining up with TRBD1. From germline, CDR1 is MGHRA and CDR2 YSYEKL. V trimming: 0 bases; J trimming: 2 bases; junction bases outside the gene matches: 6. The CDR3 has 16 amino acids. The CDR3 is CASSQEDRTAQETQYF. The CDR3 nucleotides are TGCGCCAGCAGCCAAGAGGACAGGACAGCTCAAGAGACCCAGTACTTC.

The rearrangement joins TRBV6-6 to TRBJ1-2; maybe TRBD1 (6 bases). From germline, CDR1 is MNHNY and CDR2 SVGAGI (reference sequence). The CDR3 length is 14 residues. V lost 10 bases to trimming and J lost 0 bases, with 15 bases between them. The CDR3 nucleotides are TGTGCCATCCTAACAGGGCTATCTAACTATGGCTACACCTTC. Amino acids: CAILTGLSNYGYTF.

The chain has TRBV18 and TRBJ1-6, with no clear D. The CDR3 covers 15 residues. The V and J ends lost 3 bases and 7 bases respectively, with 13 bases between them. Germline-derived CDR1 and CDR2 are KGHSH and LQKENI. The CDR3 is CASSPPGLRNSPLHF. The CDR3 DNA follows: TGTGCCAGCTCACCTCCAGGACTCAGAAATTCACCCCTCCACTTT.

The V call is TRBV18, the J call TRBJ1-4; the D gene is possibly TRBD1 (5 bases). Germline loops: CDR1 KGHSH, CDR2 LQKENI. The V gene lost 5 bases and the J gene lost 10 bases, with 20 bases spanning the gap. There are 15 residues in the CDR3. Written as DNA, the CDR3 is TGTGCCAGCTCATCTCTAACGACACAGGAGGGAAAACTGTTTTTT. Translation gives CASSSLTTQEGKLFF.

The chain couples TRBV29-1 to TRBJ1-2; 12 nucleotides match TRBD1. This CDR3 spans 14 amino acids. Per germline, CDR1 SQVTM and CDR2 ANQGSEA. V dropped 4 bases and J dropped 4; count of bases not matched to a gene: 4. For the CDR3, the DNA is TGCAGCGTTGTTGGGACAGGGGGCCGCTATGGCTACACCTTC. Amino acid sequence: CSVVGTGGRYGYTF. Supplemented by reference TRBV29-1 and TRBJ1-2, the full variable domain reads SAVISQKPSRDICQRGTSLTIQCQVDSQVTMMFWYRQQPGQSLTLIATANQGSEATYESGFVIDKFPISRPNLTFSTLTVSNMSPEDSSIYLCSVVGTGGRYGYTFGSGTRLTVV.

This chain links TRBV7-9 with TRBJ1-2, with 7 bases matching TRBD1. CDR1 and CDR2 from the germline V gene are SEHNR and FQNEAQ (reference sequence). V lost 2 bases and J lost 1; bases outside the gene matches: 7. CDR3 length: 16 residues. The CDR3 spells CASSLLPGQDNYGYTF. The CDR3 DNA sequence: TGTGCCAGCAGCTTACTCCCCGGACAGGATAACTATGGCTACACCTTC.

The chain links TRBV2 to TRBJ2-1; D is unclear. The V gene's germline CDR1 is SNHLY and CDR2 FYNNEI. Trimming pared 5 bases from V and 8 bases from J, leaving 7 bases between. This CDR3 contains 11 residues. CDR3 coding DNA: TGTGCCAGCAGTTCCGGGTATGAGCAGTTCTTC. Its protein product is CASSSGYEQFF. Filled out from reference TRBV2 and TRBJ2-1, the complete variable domain reads EPEVTQTPSHQVTQMGQEVILRCVPISNHLYFYWYRQILGQKVEFLVSFYNNEISEKSEIFDDQFSVERPDGSNFTLKIRSTKLEDSAMYFCASSSGYEQFFGPGTRLTVL.

The CDR3 region is CAILAAAGELFF. In DNA, the CDR3 is TGTGCCATCCTAGCGGCGGCCGGGGAGCTGTTTTTT. V and J are TRBV10-3 and TRBJ2-2; 7 bases match TRBD2. Trimming at V came to 8 bases and at J to 6 bases, leaving 3 bases not matched to a gene. The CDR3 runs 12 residues. CDR1 ENHRY and CDR2 SYGVKD come from the germline V gene.

The J gene is TRBJ2-1, the V gene TRBV18; perhaps TRBD2 as D (5 bases). V was cut by 4 bases and J by 1 base, with 11 bases left in between. The CDR3 extends over 15 amino acids. CDR1 is KGHSH and CDR2 is LQKENI in the germline V gene. CDR3 protein: CASSLSRGSYNEQFF. The CDR3 DNA follows: TGTGCCAGCTCACTCTCCCGGGGATCCTACAATGAGCAGTTCTTC.

The rearrangement joins TRBV9 to TRBJ1-2; 8 positions agree with TRBD1. V lost 3 bases and J lost 8; bases outside the gene matches: 12. Germline assignment: CDR1 SGDLS and CDR2 YYNGEE. CDR3 length: 15 amino acids. The CDR3 region has the DNA TGTGCCAGCAGCGCGCAGGGGGCCCACGCCCCCGGCTACACCTTC. It translates to CASSAQGAHAPGYTF.

CDR3 region: CASSLQGAEGYTF. The CDR3, as DNA: TGCGCCAGCAGCTTGCAGGGGGCAGAAGGCTACACCTTC. The rearrangement uses TRBV5-1 and TRBJ1-2; 8 bases are shared with TRBD1. There are 13 residues in the CDR3. Germline trimming cut 1 base from V and 8 bases from J; bases unmatched to any gene: 4. From germline, CDR1 is SGHRS and CDR2 YFSETQ.

The chain employs TRBV5-5 and TRBJ1-5; D is undetermined. CDR1 and CDR2 (germline): SGHKS, YYEKEE (reference sequence). The CDR3 runs 15 residues. The germline V and J ends were trimmed by 0 bases and 4 bases, with 11 bases remaining between them. CDR3 coding DNA: TGTGCCAGCAGCTTGGCCAGCGGACTGAATCAGCCCCAGCATTTT. Translated: CASSLASGLNQPQHF.

The CDR3 DNA follows: TGTGCCAGCAGTGAAGGACTAGTCGGATACAATGAGCAGTTCTTC. It encodes CASSEGLVGYNEQFF. The rearrangement uses TRBV6-4 and TRBJ2-1, with TRBD2 identical over 7 bases. The trim removed 3 bases at V and 4 bases at J, leaving 6 bases unmatched. This CDR3 is built from 15 residues. From germline, CDR1 is MRHNA and CDR2 SNTAGT.

This clone was picked up a small number of times. The chain recombines TRBV4-1 with TRBJ1-4; D not certain. The CDR3 covers 18 residues. CDR1 MGHRA and CDR2 YSYEKL come from the germline V gene. V gave up 2 bases and J gave up 0 bases, with 16 bases separating them. The CDR3 protein is CASSQIPGWLTTNEKLFF. The CDR3 region has the DNA TGCGCCAGCAGCCAAATTCCGGGTTGGCTTACAACTAATGAAAAACTGTTTTTT.

The J gene is TRBJ2-1, the V gene TRBV25-1; D perhaps matches TRBD2 (6 bases). Germline lookup yields CDR1 MGHDK and CDR2 SYGVNS. This CDR3 comprises 12 residues. Trimming left V 8 bases short and J 7 bases short, with 12 bases between. The CDR3, as DNA: TGTGCCAGCCACCAGGGAGGAAATGAGCAGTTCTTC. Residues: CASHQGGNEQFF. The whole variable domain, remainder taken from reference TRBV25-1 and TRBJ2-1, is EADIYQTPRYLVIGTGKKITLECSQTMGHDKMYWYQQDPGMELHLIHYSYGVNSTEKGDLSSESTVSRIRTEHFPLTLESARPSHTSQYLCASHQGGNEQFFGPGTRLTVL.

The J gene is TRBJ1-6, the V gene TRBV4-1; tentative D call: TRBD1 (6 bases). Trimming removed 4 bases at V and 5 bases at J, with 18 bases between. This CDR3 has 17 amino acids. Germline CDR1 is MGHRA and CDR2 is YSYEKL. The CDR3 reads CASSRFRAGENNSPLHF. In DNA, the CDR3 is TGCGCCAGCAGCCGATTCAGGGCAGGGGAGAATAATTCACCCCTCCACTTT.

The rearrangement uses TRBV27 and TRBJ2-1; 7 bases are shared with TRBD2. After removal of 9 bases from V and 1 base from J, the junction contained 9 bases not matched to a gene. Germline values: CDR1 MNHEY, CDR2 SMNVEV (reference sequence). The CDR3 runs to 15 residues. The CDR3 region is CARHPGGGSYNEQFF. DNA for the CDR3: TGTGCCAGACACCCGGGAGGAGGTTCCTACAATGAGCAGTTCTTC.

This rearrangement joins TRBV6-5 to TRBJ2-7, with 10 bases identical to TRBD2. V was pared by 5 bases and J by 6 bases, with 10 bases of the junction left unmatched. Germline CDR1 MNHEY, CDR2 SVGAGI. The CDR3 consists of 15 residues. CDR3 protein: CASSPSRGTSVEQYF. The CDR3 DNA sequence: TGTGCCAGCAGTCCCTCCCGGGGGACTAGCGTCGAGCAGTACTTC.

The V call is TRBV12-3 or TRBV12-4, the J call TRBJ1-1; D remains unclear. This CDR3 is built from 13 residues. Deletions cut 3 bases from V and 4 bases from J, with 9 bases between. Here the CDR3 DNA reads TGTGCCAGCAGTTTGCCAGGTCTCACTGAAGCTTTCTTT. Encoded protein: CASSLPGLTEAFF.

This clone was detected only once. The chain carries TRBV6-5 and TRBJ1-3; 7 nucleotides agree with TRBD1. This CDR3 is built from 14 residues. Looked up from germline, CDR1 is MNHEY and CDR2 is SVGAGI. Trimming at V came to 2 bases and at J to 2 bases, leaving 0 bases not matched to a gene. CDR3 residues: CASSYQGAGNTIYF. CDR3 in DNA: TGTGCCAGCAGTTACCAGGGGGCTGGAAACACCATATATTTT.

The chain combines TRBV7-9 with TRBJ1-5; 10 bases align to TRBD1. The CDR3 loop spans 13 amino acids. Germline trimming cut 5 bases from V and 7 bases from J; bases unmatched to any gene: 2. Germline CDR1 reads SEHNR; CDR2 reads FQNEAQ (reference sequence). CDR3 region: CASSGQGEQPQHF. The CDR3 nucleotides read TGTGCCAGCAGCGGACAGGGGGAACAGCCCCAGCATTTT.

CDR3 nucleotide sequence: TGTGCCAGCAGCTTAGTTGTGGGCGGGAGCTCCTACGAGCAGTACTTC. It translates to CASSLVVGGSSYEQYF. The rearrangement joins TRBV11-2 to TRBJ2-7; the match to TRBD2 covers 7 bases. The V gene end was trimmed by 1 base and the J gene end by 0 bases; junction bases not matched to a gene: 6. The germline gives CDR1 SGHAT, CDR2 FQNNGV. The CDR3 totals 16 residues.